The rows below give T cell receptor beta chains drawn from one sample of a study of shared clonotypes between healthy human individuals. TCRdb keeps only in-frame clones here, not all; method: immunoSEQ multiplex PCR. The sample carries 950,000 to 1,300,000 clones, more than 65% recorded once. The specimen was memory CD4+ T cells sorted from blood. These receptors came from a man between 18 and 29 years old in good health. Each CDR3 is given with its conserved first and last residue. The order of the fields is J gene, V gene, clone size, D gene, CDR3 protein, CDR3 DNA. The D gene is left open where the match is weak. Clone size is not always given. Where it is, it says once, few, many or a class for expanded clones.

TRBJ2-5 TRBV4-1 few . CASSQLGLAKTTQYF TGCGCCAGCAGCCAACTCGGGCTAGCCAAGACGACCCAGTACTTC
TRBJ2-5 TRBV2 . . CASSEARGAYLSRGSRGQETQYF TGTGCCAGCAGTGAAGCGAGAGGGGCCTATTTGTCGAGAGGTAGTCGGGGTCAAGAGACCCAGTACTTC
TRBJ1-1 TRBV11-3 . TRBD1 CASSLGQGRGTEAFF TGTGCCAGCAGCTTAGGACAGGGTAGGGGCACTGAAGCTTTCTTT
TRBJ2-7 TRBV7-2 . . CASSVFYEQYF TGTGCCAGCAGCGTTTTCTACGAGCAGTACTTC
TRBJ2-3 TRBV7-2 . . CASKDRPPWGGNTDTQYF TGTGCCAGCAAAGACCGGCCCCCTTGGGGCGGGAATACAGATACGCAGTATTTT
TRBJ2-3 TRBV10-2 . TRBD2 CASSDVGRSDTQYF TGCGCCAGCAGTGATGTCGGGAGGTCAGATACGCAGTATTTT
TRBJ1-3 TRBV28 . . CASSLSTAGNTIYF TGTGCCAGCAGTTTATCAACGGCTGGAAACACCATATATTTT
TRBJ2-6 TRBV5-4 few TRBD1 CASSPGTGGARGANVLTF TGTGCCAGCAGTCCAGGGACAGGGGGCGCGAGAGGGGCCAACGTCCTGACTTTC
TRBJ2-7 TRBV5-1 . TRBD1 CASSGDRGRSYEQYF TGCGCCAGCAGCGGGGACAGGGGGCGCTCCTACGAGCAGTACTTC
TRBJ2-1 TRBV7-9 once TRBD1 CASSRTGGFYNEQFF TGTGCCAGCAGCCGGACAGGGGGCTTCTACAATGAGCAGTTCTTC
TRBJ1-2 TRBV28 few TRBD1 CASSERRDRGHGYTF TGTGCCAGCAGTGAGAGGAGGGACAGGGGGCATGGCTACACCTTC
TRBJ2-1 TRBV5-4 few . CASSLRDPINEQFF TGTGCCAGCAGCCTCCGGGACCCGATCAATGAGCAGTTCTTC
TRBJ1-1 TRBV9 . TRBD1 CASSPGGNTEAFF TGTGCCAGCAGCCCAGGGGGGAACACTGAAGCTTTCTTT
TRBJ2-3 TRBV2 . . CASNNGLSTDTQYF TGTGCCAGCAATAACGGGCTTAGCACAGATACGCAGTATTTT
TRBJ2-3 TRBV5-1 . TRBD1 CASSLIGQGWGTDTQYF TGCGCCAGCAGCCTGATAGGACAGGGATGGGGCACAGATACGCAGTATTTT
TRBJ2-7 TRBV6-7 . TRBD1 CASSTERDRESYEQYF TGTGCCAGCAGCACCGAACGGGACAGAGAGTCCTACGAGCAGTACTTC
TRBJ1-1 TRBV19 . TRBD1 CASSIGTGKGDTEAFF TGTGCCAGTAGTATCGGGACAGGGAAGGGCGACACTGAAGCTTTCTTT
TRBJ2-2 TRBV5-1 . . CASSLQGTGELFF TGCGCCAGCAGCTTGCAGGGGACCGGGGAGCTGTTTTTT
TRBJ1-5 TRBV19 many . CASQEYRRSGTLGNQPQHF TGTGCCAGTCAGGAATATCGAAGAAGTGGGACACTAGGCAATCAGCCCCAGCATTTT
TRBJ2-7 TRBV5-1 . TRBD1 CASSSGTALYEQYF TGCGCCAGCAGTTCCGGGACAGCCCTATACGAGCAGTACTTC
TRBJ1-1 TRBV6-1 few . CASDLGGLGTEAFF TGTGCCAGCGATCTCGGGGGGCTCGGCACTGAAGCTTTCTTT
TRBJ2-5 TRBV6-4 few . CASSPRGSQETQYF TGTGCCAGCAGCCCGAGGGGCAGCCAAGAGACCCAGTACTTC
TRBJ1-6 TRBV19 . TRBD1 CASSSTGGNSPLHF TGTGCCAGTAGTTCAACAGGGGGGAATTCACCCCTCCACTTT
TRBJ1-4 TRBV7-6 once TRBD1 CASSLVQGGTNEKLFF TGTGCCAGCAGCTTAGTACAGGGGGGTACTAATGAAAAACTGTTTTTT
TRBJ2-5 TRBV30 . . CAWKSEETQYF TGTGCCTGGAAGTCGGAAGAGACCCAGTACTTC
TRBJ1-1 TRBV6-6 . . CASSRVGNTEAFF TGTGCCAGCAGTCGTGTGGGGAACACTGAAGCTTTCTTT
TRBJ1-5 TRBV5-6 . . CASSLRGGNQPQHF TGTGCCAGCAGCTTGAGAGGGGGAAATCAGCCCCAGCATTTT
TRBJ2-3 TRBV4-3 few TRBD2 CASSQRGLVTDTQYF TGCGCCAGCAGCCAAAGGGGACTAGTCACAGATACGCAGTATTTT
TRBJ2-2 TRBV10-3 few TRBD1 CAITDRDAGELFF TGTGCCATCACGGACAGGGACGCCGGGGAGCTGTTTTTT